The 27 T cell receptor beta chains below come from one sample, sequenced in a study of blood T cells in healthy people across ages. Through a sample-barcoded 5' primer and a J-beta primer mix, a second PCR was run for roughly 6 to 12 cycles. One entry per CDR3 protein, called by TCRdb with MiXCR from the 5' RACE reads. Of around 780,000 distinct CDR3 sequences listed, about 61% are singletons. Material for sequencing was blood. These receptors all stem from a man aged 35 to 55 in good health.

The V call is TRBV20-1, the J call TRBJ2-7; no firm D call. In germline, CDR1 is DFQATT, CDR2 SNEGSKA (reference sequence). The CDR3 consists of 12 residues. V was pared by 3 bases and J by 4 bases, with 10 bases between. CDR3 coding DNA: TGCAGTGCTAGTCCGGATGCATACGAGCAGTACTTC. Its protein product is CSASPDAYEQYF.

This chain uses TRBV7-8 with TRBJ2-3; 8 positions match TRBD2. V gave up 1 base and J gave up 4 bases; unmatched junction bases: 10. The CDR3 has 17 residues. CDR1 is SGHVS and CDR2 is FQNEAQ in the germline V gene. This CDR3 reads CASSLVVSGIVPDTQYF. CDR3 sequence (DNA): TGTGCCAGCAGCTTAGTTGTTAGCGGGATCGTGCCAGATACGCAGTATTTT.

This clonotype was seen a handful of times. This chain connects TRBV7-2 to TRBJ2-5; 9 bases are shared with TRBD2. The germline V gene has CDR1 SGHTA and CDR2 FQGNSA. There are 16 residues in the CDR3. The J segment lost 2 bases and the V segment lost 7 bases, leaving 11 bases of the junction unmatched. For the CDR3, the DNA is TGTGCCAGCACCTCGAACTCTCTAGCGGGGCAAGAGACCCAGTACTTC. This gives the protein CASTSNSLAGQETQYF.

V is TRBV12-3 or TRBV12-4 and J is TRBJ2-5, with 7 bases matching TRBD2. The CDR3 is 13 amino acids. The V and J ends lost 6 bases and 5 bases, in that order; junction bases with no gene match: 6. The CDR3 protein is CASRILGGETQYF. DNA for the CDR3: TGTGCCAGCAGGATCCTCGGGGGGGAGACCCAGTACTTC.

The rearrangement uses TRBV7-2 and TRBJ1-6; tentatively, D is TRBD1 (5 bases). Germline V CDR1 and CDR2: SGHTA, FQGNSA. V lost 6 bases and J 10 bases, leaving 16 bases between the germline ends. This CDR3 comprises 14 residues. The CDR3 nucleotides are TGTGCCAGCAGGAAGACGGGGGTCGAATCACCCCTCCACTTT. It codes for CASRKTGVESPLHF.

The J gene is TRBJ2-2, the V gene TRBV7-3, with D perhaps matching TRBD1 (7 bases). Trimming removed 2 bases at V and 5 bases at J, with 24 bases between. Per germline, CDR1 SGHTA and CDR2 FQGTGA. This CDR3 region has 19 residues. In DNA form, the CDR3 reads TGTGCCAGCAGCTTAGGAGCCCCGACAGGGAGGCCGGGTACCGGGGAGCTGTTTTTT. It specifies CASSLGAPTGRPGTGELFF.

This chain uses TRBV12-3 or TRBV12-4 with TRBJ2-3; possibly TRBD1 for D (6 bases). V gave up 2 bases and J gave up 11 bases, with 11 bases separating them. The CDR3 consists of 12 residues. The CDR3 DNA is TGTGCCAGCAGTTTACAGGGGTTGGGGCAGTATTTT. This sequence encodes CASSLQGLGQYF.

The chain recombines TRBV4-2 with TRBJ2-1; the D call may be TRBD1 or TRBD2 (5 bases each). The germline V and J ends were trimmed by 2 bases and 2 bases, with 16 bases remaining between them. CDR3 length: 17 residues. CDR1 LGHNA and CDR2 YNFKEQ come from the germline V gene. The CDR3 DNA sequence: TGTGCCAGCAGCCAATTGACCGGGACCCTAACCTACAATGAGCAGTTCTTC. Its protein product is CASSQLTGTLTYNEQFF.

The chain combines TRBV9 with TRBJ2-1; D may correspond to TRBD1 or TRBD2 (7 bases each). Trimming pared 6 bases from V and 6 bases from J, leaving 19 bases between. Germline V gives CDR1 SGDLS, CDR2 YYNGEE. The CDR3 runs to 15 residues. CDR3 residues: CASTAGTAGFNEQFF. CDR3 coding DNA: TGTGCCAGCACAGCGGGGACAGCGGGCTTCAATGAGCAGTTCTTC.

This sequence joins TRBV29-1 and TRBJ2-1; D ambiguous. Germline CDR1 and CDR2: SQVTM and ANQGSEA. The CDR3 loop spans 15 amino acids. Trimming removed 3 bases from V and 8 bases from J, with 20 bases in between. CDR3 sequence (DNA): TGCAGCGTTGACGGGCGGAAACAAACTGTGGATGAGCAGTTCTTC. It encodes CSVDGRKQTVDEQFF.

The table lists this clonotype with a count of one. The V call is TRBV5-1, the J call TRBJ1-1; D gene unclear. The CDR3 is 15 residues long. Trimming took off 3 bases at V and 1 base at J, with 13 bases between the two ends. CDR1 is SGHRS, CDR2 YFSETQ, per germline. This CDR3 is CASSSSSDGNTEAFF. CDR3 DNA: TGCGCCAGCAGCTCCTCGTCCGACGGGAACACTGAAGCTTTCTTT.

This clonotype was counted a few times. The chain combines TRBV12-3 or TRBV12-4 with TRBJ2-1; 8 nucleotides match TRBD1. With the DNA end fitting TRBJ2-7 better, the J assignment may be wrong. The CDR3 length is 13 residues. The CDR3 DNA sequence: TGTGCCAGCAGTAGGCGGACAGGGAACGAGCAGTACTTC. It specifies CASSRRTGNEQYF.

The chain joins TRBV29-1 to TRBJ2-3, with D maybe TRBD1 (5 bases). Germline values: CDR1 SQVTM, CDR2 ANQGSEA. The CDR3 is 13 residues long. V was trimmed by 5 bases and J by 1 base, leaving 10 bases between them. CDR3 DNA: TGCAGCGTTCGAACAGGACGCACAGATACGCAGTATTTT. It yields the protein CSVRTGRTDTQYF.

This clonotype was found many times. At one boundary the junction diverges from the germline segment, which might be a read error. The V call is TRBV4-3, the J call TRBJ2-6; unclear D gene. The CDR3 spans 16 residues. The germline V gene encodes CDR1 LGHNA and CDR2 YSLEER. The CDR3 DNA reads as TGTGCCAGCAGCCAAGATATTGGGTCTGGGGCCAACGTCCTGACTTTC. It encodes CASSQDIGSGANVLTF.

The CDR3: CASSVDQSSYEQYF. The CDR3 nucleotides read TGCGCCAGCAGTGTGGACCAGAGCTCCTACGAGCAGTACTTC. The chain couples TRBV10-2 to TRBJ2-7, with D unresolved. This CDR3 is built from 14 residues. Germline V lookup: CDR1 WSHSY, CDR2 SAAADI. V shed 4 bases and J shed 0 bases, with 10 bases lying between them.

The chain carries TRBV7-2 and TRBJ2-1; D remains ambiguous. The germline V gene encodes CDR1 SGHTA and CDR2 FQGNSA. The CDR3 runs 14 residues. Trimming shortened V by 1 base and J by 9 bases, and 13 bases separated the two germline ends. CDR3 bases: TGTGCCAGCAGCTTAGATTCGGGTACCGGTGAGCAGTTCTTC. It codes for CASSLDSGTGEQFF. The variable domain in full, completed from reference TRBV7-2 and TRBJ2-1, reads GAGVSQSPSNKVTEKGKDVELRCDPISGHTALYWYRQSLGQGLEFLIYFQGNSAPDKSGLPSDRFSAERTGGSVSTLTIQRTQQEDSAVYLCASSLDSGTGEQFFGPGTRLTVL.

Ten or more counts support this clonotype. The V gene is TRBV20-1, the J gene TRBJ2-1; 8 bases agree with TRBD2. There are 17 residues in the CDR3. V lost 0 bases, J lost 8 bases, and 15 bases stayed unmatched. Germline V gene lookup returns CDR1 DFQATT and CDR2 SNEGSKA (reference sequence). CDR3 DNA sequence: TGCAGTGCTAGAGACCTAGTTAGCCGGGCGGGGGGTCATGAGCAGTTCTTC. This codes for CSARDLVSRAGGHEQFF.

The chain has TRBV28 and TRBJ2-7, with 10 bases that match TRBD2. The CDR3 covers 15 residues. CDR1 and CDR2 from the germline V gene are MDHEN and SYDVKM. V lost 6 bases and J lost 0; bases outside the gene matches: 5. For the CDR3, the DNA is TGTGCCAGCAGGGCTAGCGGGAGCCTCTCCTACGAGCAGTACTTC. Protein product: CASRASGSLSYEQYF.

V is TRBV2 and J is TRBJ2-5, with unresolved D. Trimming removed 0 bases at V and 11 bases at J, with 19 bases between. The CDR3 runs 15 residues. Looked up from germline, CDR1 is SNHLY and CDR2 is FYNNEI. The CDR3 protein is CASSEALGSDNEQYF. The CDR3 nucleotides read TGTGCCAGCAGTGAAGCGCTTGGCTCTGACAATGAGCAGTACTTC.

V is TRBV20-1 and J is TRBJ1-2; D gene uncertain. V was pared by 6 bases and J by 11 bases, with 19 bases between. Germline lookup yields CDR1 DFQATT and CDR2 SNEGSKA (reference sequence). This CDR3 contains 12 residues. The CDR3, as DNA: TGCAGTGCCGGACGGACTATGGTTTCATACACCTTC. Amino acid sequence: CSAGRTMVSYTF.

The rearrangement uses TRBV20-1 and TRBJ2-3, with TRBD2 matching over 10 bases. Germline CDR1 and CDR2: DFQATT and SNEGSKA (reference sequence). V lost 5 bases, J lost 4 bases, and 9 bases stayed unmatched. The CDR3 contains 15 residues. The CDR3 loop is CSAGLSSGGADTQYF. The CDR3 nucleotides read TGCAGTGCTGGACTATCTAGCGGGGGCGCAGATACGCAGTATTTT.

This clonotype was detected only a few times. The chain combines TRBV10-3 with TRBJ2-3; 8 bases match TRBD1. V shed 6 bases, J shed 2 bases, and the junction held 13 bases outside the gene matches. The CDR3 extends over 17 amino acids. Germline CDR1 reads ENHRY; CDR2 reads SYGVKD. Here the CDR3 reads CAIRSGSRQGTTDTQYF. For the CDR3, the DNA is TGTGCCATCAGGTCGGGTTCCAGACAGGGGACCACAGATACGCAGTATTTT.

This clonotype was seen just once. The chain has TRBV3-1 and TRBJ1-1; D may be TRBD1 (6 bases). V gave up 2 bases and J gave up 6 bases, with 19 bases separating them. CDR3 size: 16 residues. From germline, CDR1 is LGHDT and CDR2 YNNKEL (reference sequence). CDR3 sequence reads: CASSQQGQIKVAEAFF. The CDR3 region has the DNA TGTGCCAGCAGCCAACAAGGACAGATAAAAGTCGCTGAAGCTTTCTTT.

The CDR3 region has the DNA TGTGCCAGCAGCCCATCGGGTGCGGGAGCGGTAAACGAGCAGTACTTC. As protein: CASSPSGAGAVNEQYF. The rearrangement joins TRBV5-5 to TRBJ2-7, with 7 positions matching TRBD2. The length of the CDR3 is 16 residues. V shed 4 bases and J 5 bases; nucleotides not matched to a gene: 15. The V gene's germline CDR1 is SGHKS and CDR2 YYEKEE (reference sequence).

This clonotype was observed once. The chain joins TRBV29-1 to TRBJ2-3; 9 bases are shared with TRBD2. After removal of 0 bases from V and 6 bases from J, the junction contained 7 bases not matched to a gene. The CDR3 covers 15 residues. In germline, CDR1 is SQVTM, CDR2 ANQGSEA. CDR3 DNA sequence: TGCAGCGTTGAAGAGGTGGGACTAGCAGGGGATACGCAGTATTTT. This gives the protein CSVEEVGLAGDTQYF.

The chain carries TRBV5-5 and TRBJ2-3, with D perhaps matching TRBD1 or TRBD2 (5 bases each). Trimming left V 0 bases short and J 0 bases short, with 14 bases between. This CDR3 contains 17 residues. CDR1 and CDR2 (germline): SGHKS, YYEKEE (reference sequence). The CDR3, as DNA: TGTGCCAGCAGCTTGGTCGGGGCACACTTAAGCACAGATACGCAGTATTTT. Translating it yields CASSLVGAHLSTDTQYF.

Note on this clonotype: One end of the junction does not line up with germline, which may come from a read error. The chain employs TRBV29-1 and TRBJ2-1, with TRBD2 as a possible D gene (6 bases). Germline V lookup: CDR1 SQVTM, CDR2 ANQGSEA. CDR3 length equals 16 residues. CDR3 protein: CSVSGLADYGGDEQFF. The CDR3 nucleotides are TGTAGCGTTTCAGGTTTAGCGGACTACGGAGGGGATGAGCAGTTCTTC.